This TCR beta chain was sequenced during a study of human T cells and chemical hapten exposure. Across the whole study: Sensitizing treatment utilized 2% DPC over an approximately 2 cm by approximately 2 cm portion of upper inner arm skin. Yields of TCR per sample differed, chiefly owing to small differences in pooled library volume.

This clonotype has more than one count but fewer than ten. TCRdb passed the RACE reads through MiXCR, listing each CDR3 protein once. Counted here are about 380,000 distinct CDR3 sequences, 4.8% occurring once; the ten biggest clones make up under 3%. Documented time point: patch test 1, 2 weeks after DPC sensitization. The treatment is: therapeutic diphenylcyclopropenone sensitization with weekly scalp DPC. Each patch test followed a blood draw. Unfractionated whole blood was the source of the extracted total RNA. CDR3 length: 14 residues. Trimming removed 3 bases from V and 5 bases from J, with 17 bases in between. Looked up from germline, CDR1 is DFQATT and CDR2 is SNEGSKA (reference sequence).

The sample in question was whole blood, obtained in connection with sensitization to the hapten diphenylcyclopropenone (DPC). The sequence came from a woman aged 45-65 years with alopecia areata. Some clones in this sample may be carry-over from other donors' samples. The chain uses TRBV20-1 and TRBJ2-7, with a possible D match to TRBD2 (6 bases). The CDR3 sequence is CSARKWRDENEQYF. The CDR3, as DNA: TGCAGTGCTAGGAAGTGGAGGGATGAAAACGAGCAGTACTTC.